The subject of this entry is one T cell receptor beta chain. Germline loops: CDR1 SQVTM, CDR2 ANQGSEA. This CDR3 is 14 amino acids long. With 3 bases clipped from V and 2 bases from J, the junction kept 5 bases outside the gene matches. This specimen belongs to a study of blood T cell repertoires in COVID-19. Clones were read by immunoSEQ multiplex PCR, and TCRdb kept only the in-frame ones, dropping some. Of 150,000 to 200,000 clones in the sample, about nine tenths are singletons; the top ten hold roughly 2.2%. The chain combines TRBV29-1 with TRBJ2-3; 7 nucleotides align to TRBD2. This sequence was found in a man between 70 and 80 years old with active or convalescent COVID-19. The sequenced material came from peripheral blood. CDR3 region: CSVDPAGITDTQYF. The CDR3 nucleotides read TGCAGCGTTGACCCAGCGGGAATCACAGATACGCAGTATTTT.